This entry features one TCR beta chain sequence. CDR3 length equals 14 residues. Trimming stripped 7 bases from V and 1 base from J, with 13 bases between. Germline CDR1 and CDR2: MNHEY and SMNVEV (reference sequence). Symptom resolution, clearance, or two negative PCRs marked donors in Cohort 3 as recovered. The record originates from a study of blood T cell repertoires in COVID-19. Generated by immunoSEQ multiplex PCR, the TCRdb table keeps only in-frame clones and is missing some. The sample holds around 310,000 clones, about 90% seen once. The receptor was derived from a young woman who had recovered from COVID-19. J is TRBJ1-1 and V is TRBV27; possible D gene TRBD1, 6 bases. The source material was PBMCs or T cells enriched from blood (not recorded which). CDR3 sequence (DNA): TGTGCCAGCAACATGGTACAGGGGAACACTGAAGCTTTCTTT. This sequence encodes CASNMVQGNTEAFF.